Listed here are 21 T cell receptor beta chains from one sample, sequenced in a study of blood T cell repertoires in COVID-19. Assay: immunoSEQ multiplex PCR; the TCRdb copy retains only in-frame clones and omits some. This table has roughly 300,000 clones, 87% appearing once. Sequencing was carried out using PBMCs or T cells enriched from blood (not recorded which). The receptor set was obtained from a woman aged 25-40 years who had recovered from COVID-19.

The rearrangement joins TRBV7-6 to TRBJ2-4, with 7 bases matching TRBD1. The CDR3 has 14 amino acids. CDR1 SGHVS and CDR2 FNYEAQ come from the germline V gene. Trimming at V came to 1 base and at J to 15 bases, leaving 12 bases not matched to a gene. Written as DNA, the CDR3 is TGTGCCAGCAGCTTAGATCTTAGGGACAGCGGCTTGTACTTC. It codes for CASSLDLRDSGLYF.

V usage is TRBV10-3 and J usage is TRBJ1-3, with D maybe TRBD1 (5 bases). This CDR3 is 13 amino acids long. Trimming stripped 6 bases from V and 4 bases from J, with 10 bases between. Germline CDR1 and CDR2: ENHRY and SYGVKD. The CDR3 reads CAIRRGLGNTIYF. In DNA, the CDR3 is TGTGCCATCAGGCGGGGCTTAGGAAACACCATATATTTT.

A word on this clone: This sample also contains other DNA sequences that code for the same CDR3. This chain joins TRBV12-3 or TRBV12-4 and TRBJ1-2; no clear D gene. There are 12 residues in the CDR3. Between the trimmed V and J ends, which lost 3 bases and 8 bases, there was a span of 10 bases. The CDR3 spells CASSLGPGGYTF. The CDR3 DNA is TGTGCCAGCAGTTTGGGCCCGGGAGGCTACACCTTC.

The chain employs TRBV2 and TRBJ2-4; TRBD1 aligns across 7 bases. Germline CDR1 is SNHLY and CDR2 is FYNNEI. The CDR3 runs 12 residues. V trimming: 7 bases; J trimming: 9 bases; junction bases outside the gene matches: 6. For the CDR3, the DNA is TGTGCCAGCATGAACAGGGGTGGCATTCAGTACTTC. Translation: CASMNRGGIQYF.

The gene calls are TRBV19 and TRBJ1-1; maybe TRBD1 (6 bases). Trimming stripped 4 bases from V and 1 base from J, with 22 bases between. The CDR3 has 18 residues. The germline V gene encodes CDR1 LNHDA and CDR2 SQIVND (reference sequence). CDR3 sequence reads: CASSKASGGQLSNTEAFF. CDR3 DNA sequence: TGTGCCAGTAGTAAGGCCTCTGGGGGCCAGCTCTCGAACACTGAAGCTTTCTTT.

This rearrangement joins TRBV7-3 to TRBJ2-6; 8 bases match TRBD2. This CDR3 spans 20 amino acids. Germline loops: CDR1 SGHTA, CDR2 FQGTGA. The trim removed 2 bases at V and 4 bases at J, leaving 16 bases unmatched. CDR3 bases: TGTGCCAGCAGCTTACGGGGGTTGGGCGGGAGGCATGCCGGGGCCAACGTCCTGACTTTC. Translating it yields CASSLRGLGGRHAGANVLTF.

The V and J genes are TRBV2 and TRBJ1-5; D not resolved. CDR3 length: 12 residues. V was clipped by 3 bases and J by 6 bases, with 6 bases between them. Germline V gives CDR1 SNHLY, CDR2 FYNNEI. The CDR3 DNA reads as TGTGCCAGCAGTGACAGTCTTCAGCCCCAGCATTTT. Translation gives CASSDSLQPQHF.

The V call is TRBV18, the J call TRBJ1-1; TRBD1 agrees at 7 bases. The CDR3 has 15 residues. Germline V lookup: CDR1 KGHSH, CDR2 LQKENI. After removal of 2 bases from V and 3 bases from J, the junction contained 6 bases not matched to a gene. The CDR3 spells CASSPFRGFDTEAFF. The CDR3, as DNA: TGTGCCAGCTCACCATTCAGGGGGTTTGACACTGAAGCTTTCTTT.

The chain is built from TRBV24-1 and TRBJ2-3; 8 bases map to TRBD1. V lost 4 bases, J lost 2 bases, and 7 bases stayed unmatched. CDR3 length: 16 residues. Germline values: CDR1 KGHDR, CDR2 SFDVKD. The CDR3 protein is CATSDPSTGDTDTQYF. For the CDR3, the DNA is TGTGCCACCAGTGACCCTTCGACAGGGGACACAGATACGCAGTATTTT.

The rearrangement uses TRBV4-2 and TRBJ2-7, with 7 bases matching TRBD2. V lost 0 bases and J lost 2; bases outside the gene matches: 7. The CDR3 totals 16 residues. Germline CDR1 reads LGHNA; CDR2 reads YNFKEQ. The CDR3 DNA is TGTGCCAGCAGCCAAGACGGGTCGGGGGGACCCTACGAGCAGTACTTC. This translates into CASSQDGSGGPYEQYF.

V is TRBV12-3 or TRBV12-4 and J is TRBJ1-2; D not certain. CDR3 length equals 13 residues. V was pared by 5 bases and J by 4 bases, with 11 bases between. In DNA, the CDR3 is TGTGCCAGCAGTGTCCCCGGTGCCTATGGCTACACCTTC. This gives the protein CASSVPGAYGYTF.

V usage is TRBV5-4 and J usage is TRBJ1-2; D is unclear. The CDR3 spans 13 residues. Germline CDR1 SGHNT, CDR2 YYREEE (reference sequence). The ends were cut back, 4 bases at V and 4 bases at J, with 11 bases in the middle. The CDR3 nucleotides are TGTGCCAGCAGCCCGGGAGGGCTCTATGGCTACACCTTC. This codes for CASSPGGLYGYTF.

The CDR3 here is CASRDRDNQPQHF. CDR3 in DNA: TGTGCCAGCCGGGACAGGGACAATCAGCCCCAGCATTTT. The gene calls are TRBV19 and TRBJ1-5; 9 positions agree with TRBD1. The CDR3 contains 13 residues. The germline CDR1 and CDR2 sequences are LNHDA and SQIVND (reference sequence). V lost 9 bases to trimming and J lost 3 bases; unmatched junction nucleotides: 3.

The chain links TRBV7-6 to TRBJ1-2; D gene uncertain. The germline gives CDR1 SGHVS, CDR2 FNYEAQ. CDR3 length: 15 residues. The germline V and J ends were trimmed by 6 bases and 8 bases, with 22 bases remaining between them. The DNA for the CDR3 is TGTGCCAGCAGTCGCACCAGTTCGGGGATTTTCGGCTACACCTTC. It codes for CASSRTSSGIFGYTF. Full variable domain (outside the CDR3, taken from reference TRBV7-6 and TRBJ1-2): GAGVSQSPRYKVTKRGQDVALRCDPISGHVSLYWYRQALGQGPEFLTYFNYEAQQDKSGLPNDRFSAERPEGSISTLTIQRTEQRDSAMYRCASSRTSSGIFGYTFGSGTRLTVV.

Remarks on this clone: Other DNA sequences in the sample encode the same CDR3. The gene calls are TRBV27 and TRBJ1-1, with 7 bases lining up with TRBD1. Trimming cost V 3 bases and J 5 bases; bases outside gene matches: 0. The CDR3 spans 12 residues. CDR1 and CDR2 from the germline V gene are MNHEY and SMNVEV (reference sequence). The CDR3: CASSFRGTEAFF. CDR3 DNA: TGTGCCAGCAGTTTCAGGGGGACTGAAGCTTTCTTT.

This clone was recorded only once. The CDR3 sequence: CASTPGHITYEQYF. In DNA, the CDR3 is TGTGCCAGCACTCCGGGACACATAACTTACGAGCAGTACTTC. The chain couples TRBV25-1 to TRBJ2-7; D might be TRBD1 (6 bases). V gave up 7 bases and J gave up 4 bases, with 17 bases separating them. The CDR3 consists of 14 residues. Germline V gene lookup returns CDR1 MGHDK and CDR2 SYGVNS.

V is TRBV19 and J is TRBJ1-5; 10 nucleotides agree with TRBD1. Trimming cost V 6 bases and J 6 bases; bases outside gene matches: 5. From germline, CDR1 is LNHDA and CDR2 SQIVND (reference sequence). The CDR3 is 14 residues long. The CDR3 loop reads CASSRDRGGQPQHF. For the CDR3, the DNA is TGTGCCAGTAGCCGGGACAGGGGAGGTCAGCCCCAGCATTTT. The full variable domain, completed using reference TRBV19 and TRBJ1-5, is DGGITQSPKYLFRKEGQNVTLSCEQNLNHDAMYWYRQDPGQGLRLIYYSQIVNDFQKGDIAEGYSVSREKKESFPLTVTSAQKNPTAFYLCASSRDRGGQPQHFGDGTRLSIL.

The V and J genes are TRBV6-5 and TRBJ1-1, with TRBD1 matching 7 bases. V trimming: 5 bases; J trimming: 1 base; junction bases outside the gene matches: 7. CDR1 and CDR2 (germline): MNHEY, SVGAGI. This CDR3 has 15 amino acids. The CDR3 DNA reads TGTGCCAGCAGTCAGTTTCCAGGGGGGAACACTGAAGCTTTCTTT. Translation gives CASSQFPGGNTEAFF.

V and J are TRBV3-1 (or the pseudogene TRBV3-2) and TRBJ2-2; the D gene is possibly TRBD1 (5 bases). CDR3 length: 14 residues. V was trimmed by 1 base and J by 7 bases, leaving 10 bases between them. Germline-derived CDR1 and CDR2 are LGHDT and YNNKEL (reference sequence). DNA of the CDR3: TGTGCCAGCAGCCAAGTAGGGGTGGTCGGGGAGCTGTTTTTT. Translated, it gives CASSQVGVVGELFF.

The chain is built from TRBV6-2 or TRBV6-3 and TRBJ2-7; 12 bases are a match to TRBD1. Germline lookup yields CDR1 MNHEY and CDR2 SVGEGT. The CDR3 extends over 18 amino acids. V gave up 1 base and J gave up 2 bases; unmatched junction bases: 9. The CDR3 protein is CASSYYGTGGPTPYEQYF. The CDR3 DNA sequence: TGTGCCAGCAGTTACTACGGGACAGGGGGCCCTACTCCCTACGAGCAGTACTTC.

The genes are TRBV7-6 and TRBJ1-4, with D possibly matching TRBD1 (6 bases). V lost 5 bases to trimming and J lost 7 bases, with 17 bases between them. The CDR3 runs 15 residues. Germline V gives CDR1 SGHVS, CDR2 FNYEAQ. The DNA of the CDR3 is TGTGCCAGCAGCGCCGACAGGAGAGCGAGTGAAAAACTGTTTTTT. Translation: CASSADRRASEKLFF. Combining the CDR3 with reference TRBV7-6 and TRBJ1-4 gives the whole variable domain GAGVSQSPRYKVTKRGQDVALRCDPISGHVSLYWYRQALGQGPEFLTYFNYEAQQDKSGLPNDRFSAERPEGSISTLTIQRTEQRDSAMYRCASSADRRASEKLFFGSGTQLSVL.